The clone carrying this TCR beta chain was detected only a few times. Antigen: not known. The sample comes from a study of CD8 T cells in ankylosing spondylitis. Findings of the study overall: Earlier work had already found some motif variants in reactive arthritis synovial fluid and blood. Ankylosing spondylitis blood appeared to be characterized by a TCR beta motif of roughly eight highly homologous variants. Researchers reportedly found disease-linked clones significantly enriched in matched ankylosing spondylitis synovial fluid.

Library preparation for TCR beta used quantitative 5'-RACE with molecular barcodes. TCRdb recomputed calls from the 5' RACE reads with MiXCR, one row per CDR3 protein. The repertoire holds some 250,000 distinct CDR3 sequences, with roughly a quarter as singletons. This CDR3 is 15 amino acids long. Trimming removed 3 bases from V and 1 base from J, with 12 bases in between. Germline V gives CDR1 SGHRS, CDR2 YFSETQ. The chain recombines TRBV5-1 with TRBJ2-3; D remains unclear. This receptor was identified in a male donor with ankylosing spondylitis or in good health (not recorded which). Specimen: blood, either unsorted or a sorted T cell fraction (not recorded which). The CDR3 DNA follows: TGCGCCAGCAGCTGGGGTCAGCTCCGCACAGATACGCAGTATTTT. Encoded protein: CASSWGQLRTDTQYF.